This entry is about one T cell receptor beta chain. This may stem from a read error, because a much larger clone lies one nucleotide away. These data belong to a study of CD8+CD57+ T cells in acquired aplastic anemia. Germline V gives CDR1 PRHDT, CDR2 FYEKMQ (reference sequence). The V end lost 4 bases, the J end lost 3 bases, and 23 bases lay between the germline ends. This CDR3 contains 18 residues. Genomic DNA acted as the template from which TCR beta VDJ combination and CDR3 sequence profiling were carried out. TCRdb recomputed calls from the reads with MiXCR, one row per CDR3 protein. The table records 190,000 or so distinct CDR3 sequences, 61% of them present only once.

The chain is built from TRBV13 and TRBJ2-3; perhaps TRBD2 as D (7 bases). This TCR came from a human donor in good health. Material: sorted CD4+, CD8+, or CD8+CD57+ T cells (not recorded which) from PBMCs. CDR3 DNA: TGTGCCAGCAGCTCCGAATCAGCGGGACACGAATTAACAGATACGCAGTATTTT. Protein sequence: CASSSESAGHELTDTQYF.